Below, one TCR beta chain is given with its context. What it binds is unknown. At the DNA level, this CDR3 is encoded by other sequences in the same sample as well. This specimen comes from a study of shared clonotypes between healthy human individuals. Whole-study findings and limits: Sampling covered nothing but blood. Tissue TCR repertoires likely differ from those found in blood. It was the non-shared clonotypes that had lower generation probabilities than clonotypes shared by all four donors. Genetic and exposure-history diversity was limited by the small donor number.

Original methodology: ImmunoSEQ supplied junction-only sequences lacking quality scores, so filtering was different. Sequenced by immunoSEQ multiplex PCR; TCRdb stores in-frame clones only, minus some. The V and J calls and clone size were taken over from that table, and D and trimming were inferred from the DNA. The data show under 200,000 clones, around 93% seen once. Trimming left V 2 bases short and J 0 bases short, with 7 bases between. Per germline, CDR1 MNHEY and CDR2 SVGAGI. The CDR3 totals 14 residues. This chain links TRBV6-5 with TRBJ1-2; D remains unclear. The TCR comes from a woman aged 25 to 39 in good health. What was sequenced was naive CD4+ T cells sorted from blood. Regarding subset: CD45RA+ positively selected. CDR3 in amino acids: CASSYDSANYGYTF. CDR3 bases: TGTGCCAGCAGTTACGACTCAGCTAACTATGGCTACACCTTC.